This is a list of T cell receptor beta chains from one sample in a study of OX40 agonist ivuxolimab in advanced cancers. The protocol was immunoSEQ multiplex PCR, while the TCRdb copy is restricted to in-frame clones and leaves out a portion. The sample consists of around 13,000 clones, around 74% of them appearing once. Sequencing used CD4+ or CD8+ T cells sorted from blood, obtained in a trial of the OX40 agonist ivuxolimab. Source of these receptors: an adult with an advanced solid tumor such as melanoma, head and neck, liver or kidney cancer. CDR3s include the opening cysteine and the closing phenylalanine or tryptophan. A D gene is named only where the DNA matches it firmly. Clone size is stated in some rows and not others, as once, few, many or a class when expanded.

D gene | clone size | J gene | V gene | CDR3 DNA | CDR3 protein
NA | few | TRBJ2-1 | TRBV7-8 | TGTGCCAGCAGCTTAGGGGGCCCCTACAATGAGCAGTTCTTC | CASSLGGPYNEQFF
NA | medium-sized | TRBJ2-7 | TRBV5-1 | TGCGCCAGCAGAGAATGGTCCGGGACCTACGAGCAGTACTTC | CASREWSGTYEQYF
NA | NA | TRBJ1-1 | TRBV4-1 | TGCGCCAGCAGCGAGGGGATTGAAGCTTTCTTT | CASSEGIEAFF
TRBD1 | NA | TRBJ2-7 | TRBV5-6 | TGTGCCAGCAGCTTGGGGGGACAGGGAGCCTACGAGCAGTACTTC | CASSLGGQGAYEQYF
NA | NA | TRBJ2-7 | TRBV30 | TGTGCCTGGAGTCATATTTACGAGCAGTACTTC | CAWSHIYEQYF
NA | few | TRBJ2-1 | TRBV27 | TGTGCCAGCCGAAGTGGGGGACCGGGCTACAATGAGCAGTTCTTC | CASRSGGPGYNEQFF
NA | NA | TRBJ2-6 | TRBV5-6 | TGTGCCAGCAGCTTCGCTGGGGCCAACGTCCTGACTTTC | CASSFAGANVLTF
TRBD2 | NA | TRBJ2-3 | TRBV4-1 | TGCGCCAGCACCGACCGGCGGGAGGGCACAGATACGCAGTATTTT | CASTDRREGTDTQYF
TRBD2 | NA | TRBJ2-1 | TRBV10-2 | TGCGCCACCAATAGCGGGGCCAAACACAATGAGCAGTTCTTC | CATNSGAKHNEQFF
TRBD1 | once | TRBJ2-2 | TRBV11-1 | TGTGCCAGCAGCCCTCGACAGGGGCGGAACACCGGGGAGCTGTTTTTT | CASSPRQGRNTGELFF
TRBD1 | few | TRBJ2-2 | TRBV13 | TGTGCCAGCAGCATCGGCCAGGGGGTCGGGGAGCTGTTTTTT | CASSIGQGVGELFF
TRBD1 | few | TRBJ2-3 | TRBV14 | TGTGCCAGCAGCCAAGAAGGGACAGGGAATACAGATACGCAGTATTTT | CASSQEGTGNTDTQYF
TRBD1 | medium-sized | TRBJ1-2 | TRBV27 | TGTGCCAGCAGCTCCACAGGGGACTATGGCTACACCTTC | CASSSTGDYGYTF
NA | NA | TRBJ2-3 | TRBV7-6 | TGTGCCAGCAGCCCTATAGCTGAGTCTAGCACAGATACGCAGTATTTT | CASSPIAESSTDTQYF
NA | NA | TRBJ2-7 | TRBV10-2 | TGCGCCAGCAGTGATTACGAGCAGTACTTC | CASSDYEQYF
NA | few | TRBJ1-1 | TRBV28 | TGTGCCAGCAGTTTGAGGACAGCGGATAGGGAAGCTTTCTTT | CASSLRTADREAFF
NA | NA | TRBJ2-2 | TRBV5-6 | TGTGCCAGCAGTAGCGATACTAGTGACACCGGGGAGCTGTTTTTT | CASSSDTSDTGELFF
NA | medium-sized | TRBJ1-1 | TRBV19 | TGTGCCAGTAGTATTTCTGCAGGGGCGGACACTGAAGCTTTCTTT | CASSISAGADTEAFF
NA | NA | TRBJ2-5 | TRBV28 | TGTGCCAGCAGGCAAGGGGGGCAGGGGGAGACCCAGTACTTC | CASRQGGQGETQYF
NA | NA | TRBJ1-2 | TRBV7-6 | TGTGCCAGCAGCTACGGGGGAGTATATGGCTACACCTTC | CASSYGGVYGYTF
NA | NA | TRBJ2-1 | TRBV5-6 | TGTGCCAGCAGCGGAATAGCTGATATCTCCTACAATGAGCAGTTCTTC | CASSGIADISYNEQFF
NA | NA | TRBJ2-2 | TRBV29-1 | TGCAGCGTGGAAACAGGGACTGGTACCGGGGAGCTGTTTTTT | CSVETGTGTGELFF
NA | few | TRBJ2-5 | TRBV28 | TGTGCCAGCAGACCGGGACTCAGTCAAGAGACCCAGTACTTC | CASRPGLSQETQYF
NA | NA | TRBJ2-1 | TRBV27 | TGTGCCAGCAGTTTGCACGCATACAATGAGCAGTTCTTC | CASSLHAYNEQFF
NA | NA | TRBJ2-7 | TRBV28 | TGTGCCAGCAGTTTTGGGGCCAGCACCTACGAGCAGTACTTC | CASSFGASTYEQYF
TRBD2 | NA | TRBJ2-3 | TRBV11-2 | TGTGCCAGCAGCATCGGACTAGCTGCAGATACGCAGTATTTT | CASSIGLAADTQYF
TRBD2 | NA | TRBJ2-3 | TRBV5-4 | TGTGCCAGCTGTTGGACTAGCGGGAGGGGCACAGATACGCAGTATTTT | CASCWTSGRGTDTQYF
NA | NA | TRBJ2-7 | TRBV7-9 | TGTGCCAGCAGCCCGAGCTACGAGCAGTACTTC | CASSPSYEQYF
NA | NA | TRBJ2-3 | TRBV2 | TGTGCCAGCAGTGAAGACCACAGGGAATTAGATACGCAGTATTTT | CASSEDHRELDTQYF
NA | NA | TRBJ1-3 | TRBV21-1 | TGTGCCAGCAGGTGGCAGGGGTATAGTGGAAACACCATATATTTT | CASRWQGYSGNTIYF
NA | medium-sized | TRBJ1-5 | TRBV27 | TGTGCCAGCTCGTGGGGGCGCGATCAGCCCCAGCATTTT | CASSWGRDQPQHF
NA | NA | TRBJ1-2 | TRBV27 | TGTGCCAGCAGGGGAGACGGTTTTAACTATGGCTACACCTTC | CASRGDGFNYGYTF
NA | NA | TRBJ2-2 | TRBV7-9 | TGTGCCAGCAGCTTAGGGCCGACCACCGGGGAGCTGTTTTTT | CASSLGPTTGELFF
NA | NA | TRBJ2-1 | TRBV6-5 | TGTGCCAGCAGTTACTCTCGTACTAGCTCCTACAATGAGCAGTTCTTC | CASSYSRTSSYNEQFF
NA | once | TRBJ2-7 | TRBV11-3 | TGTGCCAGCAGCTTAGTGGGGACCCCCTACGAGCAGTACTTC | CASSLVGTPYEQYF
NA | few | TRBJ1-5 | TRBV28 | TGTGCCAGCACGCCAACCGATTATAGCAATCAGCCCCAGCATTTT | CASTPTDYSNQPQHF
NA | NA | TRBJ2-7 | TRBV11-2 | TGTGCCAGCAGCAACGCCCCCACGGACAGCCCGCACTACGAGCAGTACTTC | CASSNAPTDSPHYEQYF
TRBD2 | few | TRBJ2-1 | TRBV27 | TGTGCCAGCAGTTATCTAGCGGGATTAAATGAGCAGTTCTTC | CASSYLAGLNEQFF
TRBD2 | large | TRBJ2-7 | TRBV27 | TGTGCCAGCAGTAGAGGACTAGCGGGGACCTACGAGCAGTACTTC | CASSRGLAGTYEQYF